This is a list of T cell receptor beta chains from one sample in a study of OX40 agonist ivuxolimab in advanced cancers. The assay was immunoSEQ multiplex PCR, and TCRdb's table has in-frame clones only and misses some. The sample has 70,000 to 80,000 clones, about nine tenths seen once; the top ten hold roughly 0.38%. The specimen was CD4+ or CD8+ T cells sorted from blood, collected in a trial of the OX40 agonist ivuxolimab. The receptors were sampled from an adult with an advanced solid tumor such as melanoma, head and neck, liver or kidney cancer. The CDR3 runs from the conserved cysteine through the conserved F or W. The order of the fields is clone size, J gene, V gene, D gene, CDR3 DNA, CDR3 protein. D genes are given only for firm matches. Clone size appears in some rows only: once, few, many, or a class for an expanded clone.

>.|TRBJ2-5|TRBV10-1|TRBD1
TGCGCCAGCAGTGAGGCGGACAGGGGGCAAAAGACCCAGTACTTC
CASSEADRGQKTQYF
>.|TRBJ2-5|TRBV7-6|TRBD2
TGTGCCAGCAGCTGGACAGGACTAGCGGGAGTAGAGACCCAGTACTTC
CASSWTGLAGVETQYF
>.|TRBJ1-4|TRBV19|.
TGTGCCAGTAGTGTTCGACAGGCTCCTAATGAAAAACTGTTTTTT
CASSVRQAPNEKLFF
>.|TRBJ2-7|TRBV6-6|.
TGTGCCAGCACCGACGCACAAGATCCCTACGAGCAGTACTTC
CASTDAQDPYEQYF
>.|TRBJ2-7|TRBV7-9|.
TGTGCCAGCAGCTTAGCAAGCCTAAGCTACGAGCAGTACTTC
CASSLASLSYEQYF
>once|TRBJ2-5|TRBV7-2|.
TGTGCCAGCAGCCTGTACCAAGAGACCCAGTACTTC
CASSLYQETQYF
>once|TRBJ2-3|TRBV4-1|.
TGCGCCAGCAGCCAAGATAGGGTTAGTCCCGCCGCGTTATATACGCAGTATTTT
CASSQDRVSPAALYTQYF
>.|TRBJ2-7|TRBV18|TRBD2
TGTGCCAGCTCACTGGGGACTAGCGGGGCCTACGAGCAGTACTTC
CASSLGTSGAYEQYF
>.|TRBJ2-7|TRBV6-5|TRBD2
TGTGCCAGCAGTCTGGGACTACCCGACTACGAGCAGTACTTC
CASSLGLPDYEQYF
>.|TRBJ2-7|TRBV4-1|TRBD1
TGCGCCAGCAGCCGATTGGGGCAGGGGGCGGTCTCCTACGAGCAGTACTTC
CASSRLGQGAVSYEQYF
>.|TRBJ2-3|TRBV30|TRBD2
TGTGCCTGGAATCCACTAGCGGGCCCAGGAGATACGCAGTATTTT
CAWNPLAGPGDTQYF
>.|TRBJ2-7|TRBV11-3|TRBD2
TGTGCCAGCAGCGCACTAGCGGGGAGCGTACCGTACGAGCAGTACTTC
CASSALAGSVPYEQYF
>.|TRBJ2-6|TRBV7-2|.
TGTGCCAGCAGCTTAATCCTCTCTGGGGCCAACGTCCTGACTTTC
CASSLILSGANVLTF